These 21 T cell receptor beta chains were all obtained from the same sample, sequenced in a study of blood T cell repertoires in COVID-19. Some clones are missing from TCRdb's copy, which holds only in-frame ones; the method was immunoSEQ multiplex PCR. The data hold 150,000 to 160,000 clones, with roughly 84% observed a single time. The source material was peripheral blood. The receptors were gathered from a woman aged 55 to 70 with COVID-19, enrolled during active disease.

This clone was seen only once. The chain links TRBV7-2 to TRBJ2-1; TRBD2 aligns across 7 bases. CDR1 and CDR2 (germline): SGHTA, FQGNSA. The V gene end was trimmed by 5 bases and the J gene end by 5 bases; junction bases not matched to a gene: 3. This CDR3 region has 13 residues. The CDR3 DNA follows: TGTGCCAGCAGCCCTGGGGGGGACAATGAGCAGTTCTTC. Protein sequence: CASSPGGDNEQFF.

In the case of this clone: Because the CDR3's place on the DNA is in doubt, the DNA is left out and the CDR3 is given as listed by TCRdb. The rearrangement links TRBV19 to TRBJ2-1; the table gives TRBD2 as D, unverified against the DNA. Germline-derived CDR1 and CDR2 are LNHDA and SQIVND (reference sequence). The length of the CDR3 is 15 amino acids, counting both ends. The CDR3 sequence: CASVPLAGGGNEQFF.

CDR3 in amino acids: CASSFWGQGDGEQFF. The CDR3 DNA reads as TGCGCCAGCAGCTTTTGGGGACAGGGTGATGGTGAGCAGTTCTTC. The rearrangement uses TRBV5-1 and TRBJ2-1; 9 bases line up with TRBD1. CDR1 and CDR2 from the germline V gene are SGHRS and YFSETQ. V lost 2 bases, J lost 9 bases, and 9 bases stayed unmatched. The CDR3 is 15 amino acids. Filled out from reference TRBV5-1 and TRBJ2-1, the complete variable domain reads KAGVTQTPRYLIKTRGQQVTLSCSPISGHRSVSWYQQTPGQGLQFLFEYFSETQRNKGNFPGRFSGRQFSNSRSEMNVSTLELGDSALYLCASSFWGQGDGEQFFGPGTRLTVL.

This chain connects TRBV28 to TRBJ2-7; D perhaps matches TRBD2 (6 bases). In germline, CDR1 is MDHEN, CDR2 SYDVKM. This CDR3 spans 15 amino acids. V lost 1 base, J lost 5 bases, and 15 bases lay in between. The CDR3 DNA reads TGTGCCAGCAGTTTATACGAGGGAGGAAAAGACGAGCAGTACTTC. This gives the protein CASSLYEGGKDEQYF.

The CDR3 region is CASSFQGSQGGYTF. CDR3 nucleotides: TGTGCCAGCAGTTTCCAGGGTTCTCAAGGGGGCTACACCTTC. V is TRBV27 and J is TRBJ1-2; a weak D match, TRBD1 (5 bases). The CDR3 contains 14 residues. Trimming left V 3 bases short and J 8 bases short, with 16 bases between. CDR1 MNHEY and CDR2 SMNVEV come from the germline V gene (reference sequence).

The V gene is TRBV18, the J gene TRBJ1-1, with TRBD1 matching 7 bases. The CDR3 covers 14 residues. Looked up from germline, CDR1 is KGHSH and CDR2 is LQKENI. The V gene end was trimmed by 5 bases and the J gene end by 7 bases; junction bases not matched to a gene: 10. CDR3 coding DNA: TGTGCCAGCTCAAATAGACAGGGATGGAATGAAGCTTTCTTT. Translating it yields CASSNRQGWNEAFF.

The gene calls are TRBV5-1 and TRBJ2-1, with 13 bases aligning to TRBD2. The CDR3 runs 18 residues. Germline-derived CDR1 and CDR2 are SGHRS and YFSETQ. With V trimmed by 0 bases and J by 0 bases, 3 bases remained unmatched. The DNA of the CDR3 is TGCGCCAGCAGCTTGGCGACTAGCGGGGGGAGCTCCTACAATGAGCAGTTCTTC. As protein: CASSLATSGGSSYNEQFF.

DNA for the CDR3: TGTGCCAGCAGCGTAGACAAGGGAGACGGGGAGCTGTTTTTT. Translation: CASSVDKGDGELFF. The chain links TRBV9 to TRBJ2-2, with a weak D call TRBD2 (5 bases). With 0 bases removed from V and 7 bases from J, the gap between germline ends came to 10 bases. The germline V gene encodes CDR1 SGDLS and CDR2 YYNGEE. The CDR3 spans 14 residues.

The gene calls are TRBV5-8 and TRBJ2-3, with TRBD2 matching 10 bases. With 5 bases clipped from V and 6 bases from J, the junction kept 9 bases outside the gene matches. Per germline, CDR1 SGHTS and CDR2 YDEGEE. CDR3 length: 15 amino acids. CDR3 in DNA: TGTGCCAGCAGTATATATCTAGCGGGGGTTGATACGCAGTATTTT. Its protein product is CASSIYLAGVDTQYF.

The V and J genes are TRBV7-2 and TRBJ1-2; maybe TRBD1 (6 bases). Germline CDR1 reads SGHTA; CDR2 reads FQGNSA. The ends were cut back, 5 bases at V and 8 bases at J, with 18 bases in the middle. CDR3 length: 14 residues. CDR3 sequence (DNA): TGTGCCAGCAGCCCTGTAACAGGGAAAGGAGGCTACACCTTC. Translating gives CASSPVTGKGGYTF.

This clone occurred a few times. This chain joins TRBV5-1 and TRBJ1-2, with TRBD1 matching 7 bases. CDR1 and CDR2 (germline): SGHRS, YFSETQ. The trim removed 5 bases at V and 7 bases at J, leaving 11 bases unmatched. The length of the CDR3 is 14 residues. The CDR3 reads CASSTRQGRGGYTF. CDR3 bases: TGCGCCAGCAGTACACGACAGGGAAGGGGTGGCTACACCTTC. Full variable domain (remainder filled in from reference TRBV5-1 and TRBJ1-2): KAGVTQTPRYLIKTRGQQVTLSCSPISGHRSVSWYQQTPGQGLQFLFEYFSETQRNKGNFPGRFSGRQFSNSRSEMNVSTLELGDSALYLCASSTRQGRGGYTFGSGTRLTVV.

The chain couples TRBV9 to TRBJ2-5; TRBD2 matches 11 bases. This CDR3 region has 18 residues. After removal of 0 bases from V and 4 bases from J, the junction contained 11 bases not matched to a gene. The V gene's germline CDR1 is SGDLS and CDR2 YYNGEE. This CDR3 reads CASSVGLAGRTTLETQYF. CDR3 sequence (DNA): TGTGCCAGCAGCGTAGGACTAGCGGGGCGAACAACTTTAGAGACCCAGTACTTC.

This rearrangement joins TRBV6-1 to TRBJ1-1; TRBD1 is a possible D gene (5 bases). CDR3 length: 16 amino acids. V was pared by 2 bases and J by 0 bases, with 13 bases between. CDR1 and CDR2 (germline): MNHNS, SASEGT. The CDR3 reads CASSESAAGLNTEAFF. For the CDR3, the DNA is TGTGCCAGCAGTGAATCAGCCGCGGGGCTGAACACTGAAGCTTTCTTT.

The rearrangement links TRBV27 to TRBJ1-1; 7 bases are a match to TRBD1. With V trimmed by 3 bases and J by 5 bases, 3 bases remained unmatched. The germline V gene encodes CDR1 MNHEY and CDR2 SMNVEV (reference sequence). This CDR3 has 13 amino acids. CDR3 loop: CASSFRGKTEAFF. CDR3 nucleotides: TGTGCCAGCAGTTTCAGGGGGAAGACTGAAGCTTTCTTT.

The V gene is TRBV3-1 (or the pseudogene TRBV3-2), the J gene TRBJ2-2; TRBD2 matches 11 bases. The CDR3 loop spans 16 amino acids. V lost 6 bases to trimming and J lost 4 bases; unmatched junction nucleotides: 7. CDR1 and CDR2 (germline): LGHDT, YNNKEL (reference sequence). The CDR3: CASRLAGGRSTGELFF. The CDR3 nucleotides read TGTGCCAGCAGATTAGCGGGGGGGCGCAGCACCGGGGAGCTGTTTTTT.

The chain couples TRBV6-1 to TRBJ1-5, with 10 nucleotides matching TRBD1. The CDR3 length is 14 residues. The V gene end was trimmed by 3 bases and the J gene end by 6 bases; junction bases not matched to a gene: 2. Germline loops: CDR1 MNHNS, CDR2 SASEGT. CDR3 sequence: CASSETGGPQPQHF. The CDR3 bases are TGTGCCAGCAGTGAGACAGGGGGCCCTCAGCCCCAGCATTTT.

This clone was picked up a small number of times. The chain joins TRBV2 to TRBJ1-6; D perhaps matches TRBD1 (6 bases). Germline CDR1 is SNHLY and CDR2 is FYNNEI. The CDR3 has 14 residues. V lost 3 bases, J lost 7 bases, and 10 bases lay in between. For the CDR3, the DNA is TGTGCCAGCAGTGAGGTGCAGGGGAATTCACCCCTCCACTTT. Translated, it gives CASSEVQGNSPLHF. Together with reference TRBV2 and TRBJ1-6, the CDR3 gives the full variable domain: EPEVTQTPSHQVTQMGQEVILRCVPISNHLYFYWYRQILGQKVEFLVSFYNNEISEKSEIFDDQFSVERPDGSNFTLKIRSTKLEDSAMYFCASSEVQGNSPLHFGNGTRLTVT.

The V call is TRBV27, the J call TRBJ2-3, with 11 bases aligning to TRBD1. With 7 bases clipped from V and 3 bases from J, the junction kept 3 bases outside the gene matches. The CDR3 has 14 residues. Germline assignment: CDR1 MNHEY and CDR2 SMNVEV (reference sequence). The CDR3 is CASNGQGATDTQYF. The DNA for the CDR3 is TGTGCCAGCAACGGACAGGGGGCAACAGATACGCAGTATTTT.

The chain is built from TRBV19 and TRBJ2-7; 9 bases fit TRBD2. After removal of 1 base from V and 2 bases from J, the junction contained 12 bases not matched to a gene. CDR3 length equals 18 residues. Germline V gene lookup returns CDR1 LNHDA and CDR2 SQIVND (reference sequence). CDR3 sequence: CASSIVPKLAGSTYEQYF. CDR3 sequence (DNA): TGTGCCAGTAGTATAGTTCCCAAACTAGCGGGTTCTACCTACGAGCAGTACTTC.

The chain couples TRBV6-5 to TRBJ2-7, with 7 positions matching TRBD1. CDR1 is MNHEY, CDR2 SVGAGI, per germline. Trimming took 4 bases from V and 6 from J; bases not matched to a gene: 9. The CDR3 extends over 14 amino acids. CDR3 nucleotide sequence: TGTGCCAGCAGTTCGACAGGGACCCTCCTCGAGCAGTACGTC. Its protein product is CASSSTGTLLEQYV.

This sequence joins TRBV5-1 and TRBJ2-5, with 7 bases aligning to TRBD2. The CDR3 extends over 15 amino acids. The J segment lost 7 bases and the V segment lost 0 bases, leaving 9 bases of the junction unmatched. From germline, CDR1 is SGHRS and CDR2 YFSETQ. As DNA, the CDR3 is TGCGCCAGCAGCTTGGAAGGAGCGGGGTGGTCGACCCAGTACTTC. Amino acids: CASSLEGAGWSTQYF. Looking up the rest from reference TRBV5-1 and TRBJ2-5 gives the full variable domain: KAGVTQTPRYLIKTRGQQVTLSCSPISGHRSVSWYQQTPGQGLQFLFEYFSETQRNKGNFPGRFSGRQFSNSRSEMNVSTLELGDSALYLCASSLEGAGWSTQYFGPGTRLLVL.